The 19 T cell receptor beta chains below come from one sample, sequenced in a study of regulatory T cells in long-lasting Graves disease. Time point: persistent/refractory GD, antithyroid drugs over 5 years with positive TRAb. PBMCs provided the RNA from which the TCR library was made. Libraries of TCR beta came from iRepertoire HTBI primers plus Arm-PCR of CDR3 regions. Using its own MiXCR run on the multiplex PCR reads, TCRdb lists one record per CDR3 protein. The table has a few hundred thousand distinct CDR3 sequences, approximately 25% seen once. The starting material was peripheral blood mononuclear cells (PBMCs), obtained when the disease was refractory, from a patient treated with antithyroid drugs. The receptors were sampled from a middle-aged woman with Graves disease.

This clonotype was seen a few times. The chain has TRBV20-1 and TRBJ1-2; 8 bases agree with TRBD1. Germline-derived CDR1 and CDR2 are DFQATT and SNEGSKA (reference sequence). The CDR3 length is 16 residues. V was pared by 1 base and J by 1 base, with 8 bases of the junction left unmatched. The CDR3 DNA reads TGCAGTGCTAGAGCCATCCGACAGGGGTTTAACTATGGCTACACCTTC. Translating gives CSARAIRQGFNYGYTF.

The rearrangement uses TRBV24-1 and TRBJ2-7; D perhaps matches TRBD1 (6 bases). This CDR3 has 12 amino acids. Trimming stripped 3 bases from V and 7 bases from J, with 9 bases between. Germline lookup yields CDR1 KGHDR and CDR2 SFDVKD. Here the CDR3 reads CATSDEGQEQYF. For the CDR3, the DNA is TGTGCCACCAGTGATGAAGGACAGGAGCAGTACTTC.

In DNA, the CDR3 is TGTGCCAGTAGTTTCACTAGCGGACATACCTACGAGCAGTACTTC. Translation: CASSFTSGHTYEQYF. V is TRBV19 and J is TRBJ2-7; 8 bases are a match to TRBD2. The CDR3 spans 15 residues. V lost 5 bases and J lost 2; bases outside the gene matches: 8. Looked up from germline, CDR1 is LNHDA and CDR2 is SQIVND (reference sequence).

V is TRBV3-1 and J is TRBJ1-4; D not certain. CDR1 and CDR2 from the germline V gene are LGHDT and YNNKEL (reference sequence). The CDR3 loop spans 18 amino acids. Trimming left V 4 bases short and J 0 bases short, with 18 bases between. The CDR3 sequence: CASSRPPSTPTTNEKLFF. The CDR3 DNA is TGTGCCAGCAGCCGACCCCCTTCGACACCGACAACTAATGAAAAACTGTTTTTT.

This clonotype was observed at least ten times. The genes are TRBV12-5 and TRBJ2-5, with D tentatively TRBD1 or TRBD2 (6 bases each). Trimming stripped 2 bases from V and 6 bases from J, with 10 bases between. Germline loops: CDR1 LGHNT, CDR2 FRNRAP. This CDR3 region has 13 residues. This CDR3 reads CASGLRGAQTQYF. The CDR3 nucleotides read TGTGCTAGTGGTTTGAGGGGGGCTCAGACCCAGTACTTC.

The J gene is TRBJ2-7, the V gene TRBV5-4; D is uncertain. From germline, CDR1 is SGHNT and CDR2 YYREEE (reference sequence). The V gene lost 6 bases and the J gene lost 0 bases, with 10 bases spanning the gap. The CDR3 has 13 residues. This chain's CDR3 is CASKRRYSYEQYF. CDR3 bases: TGTGCCAGCAAGCGTCGATACTCCTACGAGCAGTACTTC.

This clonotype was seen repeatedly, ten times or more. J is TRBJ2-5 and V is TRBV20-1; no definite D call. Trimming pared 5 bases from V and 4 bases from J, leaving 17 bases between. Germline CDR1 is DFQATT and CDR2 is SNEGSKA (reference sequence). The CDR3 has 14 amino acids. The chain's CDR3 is CSAEWQFLGETQYF. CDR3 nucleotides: TGCAGTGCTGAGTGGCAGTTCTTAGGAGAGACCCAGTACTTC.

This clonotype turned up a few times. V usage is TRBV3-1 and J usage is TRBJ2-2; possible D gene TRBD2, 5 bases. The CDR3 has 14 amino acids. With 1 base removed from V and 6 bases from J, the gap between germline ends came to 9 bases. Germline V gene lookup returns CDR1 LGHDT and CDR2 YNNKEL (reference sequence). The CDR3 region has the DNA TGTGCCAGCAGCCAAGCCCTAGCAGCCGGGGAGCTGTTTTTT. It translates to CASSQALAAGELFF.

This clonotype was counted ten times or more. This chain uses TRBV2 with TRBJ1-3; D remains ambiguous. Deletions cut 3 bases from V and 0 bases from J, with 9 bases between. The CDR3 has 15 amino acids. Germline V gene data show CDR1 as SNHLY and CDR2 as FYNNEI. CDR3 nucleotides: TGTGCCAGCAGTGACGGATTAAGCTCTGGAAACACCATATATTTT. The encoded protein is CASSDGLSSGNTIYF.

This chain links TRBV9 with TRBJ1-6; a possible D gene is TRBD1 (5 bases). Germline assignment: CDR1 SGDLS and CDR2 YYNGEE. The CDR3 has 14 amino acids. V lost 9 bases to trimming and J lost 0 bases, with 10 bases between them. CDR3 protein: CATWGVSYNSPLHF. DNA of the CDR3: TGTGCCACATGGGGGGTCTCCTATAATTCACCCCTCCACTTT.

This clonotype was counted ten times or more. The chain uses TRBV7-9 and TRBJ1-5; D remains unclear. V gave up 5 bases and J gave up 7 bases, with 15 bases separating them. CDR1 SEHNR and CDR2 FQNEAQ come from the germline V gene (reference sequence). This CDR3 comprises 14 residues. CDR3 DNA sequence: TGTGCCAGCAGCCAAGATCTCACGGGACAGCCCCAGCATTTT. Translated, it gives CASSQDLTGQPQHF.

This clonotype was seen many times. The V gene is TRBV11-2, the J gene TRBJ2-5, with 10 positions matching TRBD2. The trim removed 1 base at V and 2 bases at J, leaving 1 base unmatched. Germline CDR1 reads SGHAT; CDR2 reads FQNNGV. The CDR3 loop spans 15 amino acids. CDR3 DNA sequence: TGTGCCAGCAGCTTAGTACTAGCGGGACAAGAGACCCAGTACTTC. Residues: CASSLVLAGQETQYF.

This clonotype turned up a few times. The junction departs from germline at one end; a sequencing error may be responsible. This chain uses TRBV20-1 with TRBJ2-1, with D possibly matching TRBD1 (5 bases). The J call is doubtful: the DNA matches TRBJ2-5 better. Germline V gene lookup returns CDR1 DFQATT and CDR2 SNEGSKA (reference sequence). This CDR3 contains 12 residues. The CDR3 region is CSPRGSPGTQYF. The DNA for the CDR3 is TGCAGTCCTAGGGGCTCTCCGGGGACCCAGTACTTC.

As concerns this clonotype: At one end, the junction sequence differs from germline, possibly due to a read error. CDR3 region: CASSGGGTEASF. In DNA form, the CDR3 reads TGTGCCAGCAGTGGAGGGGGTACTGAAGCTTCCTTT. V and J are TRBV25-1 and TRBJ1-1, with D perhaps matching TRBD1 (6 bases). The CDR3 spans 12 residues. The germline gives CDR1 MGHDK, CDR2 SYGVNS.

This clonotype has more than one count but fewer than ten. The CDR3 DNA reads TGCGCCAGCAGCCAAGGGCCTTCGAACACTGAAGCTTTCTTT. It is translated as CASSQGPSNTEAFF. The V call is TRBV4-1, the J call TRBJ1-1; D ambiguous. The V and J ends lost 1 base and 1 base respectively, with 7 bases between them. Germline V CDR1 and CDR2: MGHRA, YSYEKL. The CDR3 length is 14 residues.

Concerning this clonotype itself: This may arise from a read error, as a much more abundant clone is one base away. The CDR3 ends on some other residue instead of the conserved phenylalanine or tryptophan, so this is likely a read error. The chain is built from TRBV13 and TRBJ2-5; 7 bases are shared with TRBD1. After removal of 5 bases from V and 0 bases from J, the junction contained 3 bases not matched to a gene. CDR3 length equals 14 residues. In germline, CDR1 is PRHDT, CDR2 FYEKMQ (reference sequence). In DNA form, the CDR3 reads TGTGCCAGCAGCATCGGGACAGACCAAGAGACCCAGTACTCC. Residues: CASSIGTDQETQYS.

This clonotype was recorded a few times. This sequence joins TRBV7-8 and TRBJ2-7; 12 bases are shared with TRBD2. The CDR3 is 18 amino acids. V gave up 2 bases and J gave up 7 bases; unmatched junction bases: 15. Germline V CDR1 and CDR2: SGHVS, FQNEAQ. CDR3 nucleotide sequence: TGTGCCAGCAGCTTACAGGGGCGGGGGGGACTAGCGGGTCTGGAGCAGTACTTC. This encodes CASSLQGRGGLAGLEQYF.

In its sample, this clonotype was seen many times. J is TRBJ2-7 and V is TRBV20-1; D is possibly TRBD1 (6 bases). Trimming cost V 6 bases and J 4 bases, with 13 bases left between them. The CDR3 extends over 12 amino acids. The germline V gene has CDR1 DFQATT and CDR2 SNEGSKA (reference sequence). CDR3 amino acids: CSARDTLYEQYF. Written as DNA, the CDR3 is TGCAGTGCAAGGGACACTTTATACGAGCAGTACTTC.

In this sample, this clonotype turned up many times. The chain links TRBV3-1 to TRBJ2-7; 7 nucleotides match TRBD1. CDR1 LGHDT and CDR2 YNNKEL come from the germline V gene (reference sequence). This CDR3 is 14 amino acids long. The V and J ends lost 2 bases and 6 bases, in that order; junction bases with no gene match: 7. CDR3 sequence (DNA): TGTGCCAGCAGCCAAACCGGGACAGCTGCCGAGCAGTACTTC. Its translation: CASSQTGTAAEQYF.